What follows are 14 T cell receptor beta chains derived from one specimen sequenced in a study of blood T cell repertoires in COVID-19. Profiling relied on immunoSEQ multiplex PCR, and the TCRdb table lists in-frame clones only, not all of them. The sample consists of around 380,000 clones, more than 75% of them appearing once. The sequencing sample was made of peripheral blood. The receptors come from a human donor with acute or convalescent COVID-19. The donor label of this sample is uncertain.

The CDR3, as DNA: TGTGCCAGCAGCTTTAGCGGGAAACGGGACAATGAGCAGTTCTTC. This gives the protein CASSFSGKRDNEQFF. This rearrangement joins TRBV5-4 to TRBJ2-1; 8 nucleotides match TRBD2. The length of the CDR3 is 15 residues. CDR1 SGHNT and CDR2 YYREEE come from the germline V gene (reference sequence). V gave up 2 bases and J gave up 5 bases; unmatched junction bases: 6.

The chain employs TRBV7-9 and TRBJ1-2, with a weak D call TRBD1 (6 bases). Trimming removed 3 bases from V and 0 bases from J, with 8 bases in between. Germline V lookup: CDR1 SEHNR, CDR2 FQNEAQ (reference sequence). The CDR3 runs to 14 residues. The CDR3 loop reads CASSFGGPNYGYTF. CDR3 coding DNA: TGTGCCAGCAGCTTCGGGGGGCCTAACTATGGCTACACCTTC.

V usage is TRBV6-5 and J usage is TRBJ1-1, with unresolved D. The germline V gene has CDR1 MNHEY and CDR2 SVGAGI. This CDR3 comprises 12 residues. Trimming pared 8 bases from V and 4 bases from J, leaving 11 bases between. CDR3 residues: CASHEGVTEAFF. CDR3 bases: TGTGCCAGCCACGAGGGAGTCACTGAAGCTTTCTTT.

The rearrangement joins TRBV30 to TRBJ2-7; 7 bases match TRBD1. This CDR3 comprises 14 residues. In germline, CDR1 is GTSNPN, CDR2 SVGIG (reference sequence). The V and J ends lost 2 bases and 0 bases, in that order; junction bases with no gene match: 4. This chain's CDR3 is CAWSRAGGSYEQYF. In DNA form, the CDR3 reads TGTGCCTGGAGTCGGGCAGGGGGCTCCTACGAGCAGTACTTC. Supplemented by reference TRBV30 and TRBJ2-7, the full variable domain reads SQTIHQWPATLVQPVGSPLSLECTVEGTSNPNLYWYRQAAGRGLQLLFYSVGIGQISSEVPQNLSASRPQDRQFILSSKKLLLSDSGFYLCAWSRAGGSYEQYFGPGTRLTVT.

J is TRBJ1-6 and V is TRBV5-4; D is perhaps TRBD1 (6 bases). The length of the CDR3 is 14 residues. The V and J ends lost 4 bases and 5 bases respectively, with 10 bases between them. The germline CDR1 and CDR2 sequences are SGHNT and YYREEE (reference sequence). The CDR3 DNA is TGTGCCAGCAGCACTCGGACAGATAATTCACCCCTCCACTTT. It encodes CASSTRTDNSPLHF.

This chain connects TRBV7-9 to TRBJ2-5, with 10 bases lining up with TRBD2. With 6 bases clipped from V and 5 bases from J, the junction kept 6 bases outside the gene matches. This CDR3 is built from 14 residues. CDR1 SEHNR and CDR2 FQNEAQ come from the germline V gene (reference sequence). CDR3 residues: CASRRTSGVETQYF. DNA of the CDR3: TGTGCCAGCAGACGTACTAGCGGGGTGGAGACCCAGTACTTC.

Concerning this clone: Germline and junction disagree at one end, which may indicate a read error. The rearrangement joins TRBV2 to TRBJ1-1, with D possibly TRBD1 on 5 matching bases. The CDR3 extends over 12 amino acids. Germline V gene lookup returns CDR1 SNHLY and CDR2 FYNNEI. The CDR3, as DNA: TGTGCCAGCGAAGGGGTGAACACTAAAGCTTTCTTT. This sequence encodes CASEGVNTKAFF.

This chain uses TRBV5-5 with TRBJ1-1; unclear D gene. The ends were cut back, 0 bases at V and 2 bases at J, with 8 bases in the middle. CDR1 SGHKS and CDR2 YYEKEE come from the germline V gene (reference sequence). The CDR3 length is 14 residues. The CDR3 DNA reads as TGTGCCAGCAGCTTGGACAGCTTTAACACTGAAGCTTTCTTT. The encoded protein is CASSLDSFNTEAFF. The full variable domain, in which reference TRBV5-5 and TRBJ1-1 provide the parts outside the CDR3, is DAGVTQSPTHLIKTRGQQVTLRCSPISGHKSVSWYQQVLGQGPQFIFQYYEKEERGRGNFPDRFSARQFPNYSSELNVNALLLGDSALYLCASSLDSFNTEAFFGQGTRLTVV.

The J gene is TRBJ2-1, the V gene TRBV19, with 8 bases aligning to TRBD2. This CDR3 has 16 residues. J lost 9 bases, V lost 4 bases, and 14 bases had no gene match. The V gene's germline CDR1 is LNHDA and CDR2 SQIVND (reference sequence). The CDR3, as DNA: TGTGCCAGTAGTACGACCGGGACTAGAAAGGGGAGTGAGCAGTTCTTC. This codes for CASSTTGTRKGSEQFF.

This clone was counted between two and nine times. The chain has TRBV5-1 and TRBJ2-1; possibly TRBD1 for D (5 bases). CDR1 and CDR2 (germline): SGHRS, YFSETQ. The CDR3 has 12 residues. V was cut by 4 bases and J by 14 bases, with 16 bases left in between. This chain's CDR3 is CASSPGHLTEFF. CDR3 nucleotides: TGCGCCAGCAGCCCCGGACACCTAACCGAGTTCTTC.

The chain combines TRBV5-6 with TRBJ2-5; the match to TRBD2 covers 7 bases. The junction had 8 bases not matched to a gene; V was cut back by 1 base and J by 2 bases. Germline V CDR1 and CDR2: SGHDT, YYEEEE. There are 16 residues in the CDR3. The CDR3 DNA follows: TGTGCCAGCAGCTTGTCCGGCGGGAGAGCACAAGAGACCCAGTACTTC. Protein sequence: CASSLSGGRAQETQYF.

The chain employs TRBV5-1 and TRBJ2-5, with 9 bases aligning to TRBD2. CDR3 size: 18 residues. Trimming at V came to 2 bases and at J to 5 bases, leaving 16 bases not matched to a gene. The germline V gene has CDR1 SGHRS and CDR2 YFSETQ. CDR3 sequence (DNA): TGCGCCAGCAGCTTAAGACCGCTAGCGGGAAGAAGTGGGGAGACCCAGTACTTC. Protein sequence: CASSLRPLAGRSGETQYF.

This clone has just a few counts. The genes are TRBV11-1 and TRBJ1-3; 7 nucleotides line up with TRBD1. Losses at the gene ends were 5 bases for V and 0 bases for J; bases not matched to a gene: 4. CDR3 length: 15 amino acids. In germline, CDR1 is SGHAT, CDR2 FQDESV (reference sequence). CDR3 in DNA: TGTGCCAGCAGCCTGGGACAGCACTCTGGAAACACCATATATTTT. It translates to CASSLGQHSGNTIYF.

The gene calls are TRBV3-1 (or the pseudogene TRBV3-2) and TRBJ1-6, with 9 bases aligning to TRBD1. The germline CDR1 and CDR2 sequences are LGHDT and YNNKEL (reference sequence). V gave up 4 bases and J gave up 8 bases; unmatched junction bases: 6. The length of the CDR3 is 15 residues. CDR3 in amino acids: CASSRGQGGHSPLHF. CDR3 bases: TGTGCCAGCAGCCGGGGACAGGGCGGTCATTCACCCCTCCACTTT.